Each of the 17 T cell receptor beta chains below was sequenced from the same sample in a study of T cells in Graves' hyperthyroidism and ophthalmopathy. Authors of the study amplified TCR beta CDR3 regions from RNA transcripts. A first-round RT-PCR of the TCR CDR3 used the HTBI primer set. TCRdb re-called the multiplex PCR reads with MiXCR, one entry per CDR3 protein. Of about 130,000 distinct CDR3 sequences listed, more than 20% are singletons. Material: blood. The receptors originated from a woman aged 50 to 60 with Graves' hyperthyroidism that later progressed to Graves' ophthalmopathy.

The chain combines TRBV28 with TRBJ2-1; 8 bases match TRBD2. Germline V gene sequence: CDR1 MDHEN, CDR2 SYDVKM. With V trimmed by 7 bases and J by 0 bases, 11 bases remained unmatched. The CDR3 has 17 residues. The CDR3 sequence: CASTKLQREYSYNEQFF. As DNA, the CDR3 is TGTGCCAGCACAAAACTTCAGCGGGAGTACTCCTACAATGAGCAGTTCTTC.

The V and J genes are TRBV27 and TRBJ2-7, with D possibly matching TRBD1 (6 bases). Per the germline V gene, CDR1 is MNHEY and CDR2 is SMNVEV (reference sequence). Trimming cost V 5 bases and J 3 bases, with 14 bases left between them. The CDR3 totals 14 residues. The DNA of the CDR3 is TGTGCCAGCAGTCCGTGGGACACAGACTACGAGCAGTACTTC. Its protein product is CASSPWDTDYEQYF.

There are many counts of this clonotype. V is TRBV7-6 and J is TRBJ2-1; 9 positions match TRBD1. The V segment lost 5 bases and the J segment 6 bases; nucleotides outside the gene matches: 5. The length of the CDR3 is 14 residues. Per the germline V gene, CDR1 is SGHVS and CDR2 is FNYEAQ. The CDR3 loop reads CASSTGTGRNEQFF. The CDR3 DNA reads TGTGCCAGCAGCACGGGGACAGGGCGCAATGAGCAGTTCTTC.

This clonotype was seen repeatedly, ten times or more. The genes are TRBV30 and TRBJ2-7; D is unclear. Germline CDR1 and CDR2: GTSNPN and SVGIG (reference sequence). Trimming shortened V by 0 bases and J by 3 bases, and 15 bases separated the two germline ends. This CDR3 comprises 15 residues. In DNA, the CDR3 is TGTGCCTGGAGTGTAGCTGGGAAGAAGGGCTACGAGCAGTACTTC. It codes for CAWSVAGKKGYEQYF. Filled out from reference TRBV30 and TRBJ2-7, the complete variable domain reads SQTIHQWPATLVQPVGSPLSLECTVEGTSNPNLYWYRQAAGRGLQLLFYSVGIGQISSEVPQNLSASRPQDRQFILSSKKLLLSDSGFYLCAWSVAGKKGYEQYFGPGTRLTVT.

At least ten counts were recorded for this clonotype. The chain uses TRBV18 and TRBJ1-4; no reliable D call. The germline V gene encodes CDR1 KGHSH and CDR2 LQKENI. V lost 0 bases and J 7 bases, leaving 12 bases between the germline ends. CDR3 length: 15 amino acids. The CDR3 nucleotides read TGTGCCAGCTCACCACCGGACCAGTGGAGTGAAAAACTGTTTTTT. Its protein is CASSPPDQWSEKLFF.

The rearrangement uses TRBV4-1 and TRBJ2-1; 9 bases are a match to TRBD2. This CDR3 has 16 residues. V lost 0 bases to trimming and J lost 5 bases; unmatched junction nucleotides: 5. The germline gives CDR1 MGHRA, CDR2 YSYEKL. The CDR3 loop is CASSQDLAGSHNEQFF. For the CDR3, the DNA is TGCGCCAGCAGCCAAGATCTAGCGGGATCTCACAATGAGCAGTTCTTC.

This clonotype was seen at least ten times. V is TRBV11-2 and J is TRBJ1-2; D unclear. Per the germline V gene, CDR1 is SGHAT and CDR2 is FQNNGV. The CDR3 runs to 12 residues. Trimming pared 1 base from V and 4 bases from J, leaving 4 bases between. CDR3 sequence: CASSLASYGYTF. DNA for the CDR3: TGTGCCAGCAGCTTAGCGAGCTATGGCTACACCTTC.

This clonotype was seen only a few times. The chain is built from TRBV5-1 and TRBJ2-7; 8 positions match TRBD1. The trim removed 4 bases at V and 3 bases at J, leaving 6 bases unmatched. CDR3 length equals 14 residues. Germline-derived CDR1 and CDR2 are SGHRS and YFSETQ. The chain's CDR3 is CASSTGQVIYEQYF. The CDR3 DNA reads TGCGCCAGCAGCACGGGACAGGTTATCTACGAGCAGTACTTC.

The table lists this clonotype with many counts. This chain uses TRBV3-1 with TRBJ2-7, with TRBD2 matching over 12 bases. Unmatched junction bases numbered 2, after V lost 4 bases and J lost 4 bases. In germline, CDR1 is LGHDT, CDR2 YNNKEL (reference sequence). This CDR3 region has 14 residues. The DNA for the CDR3 is TGTGCCAGCAGCCCGACTAGCGGGAGATACGAGCAGTACTTC. Amino acid sequence: CASSPTSGRYEQYF.

Here the CDR3 DNA reads TGTGCCAGCAGTGAACCCGACAGCTACAATGAGCAGTTCTTC. Translation gives CASSEPDSYNEQFF. The rearrangement links TRBV28 to TRBJ2-1; TRBD1 might be the D (5 bases). V was trimmed by 5 bases and J by 3 bases, leaving 11 bases between them. CDR1 and CDR2 from the germline V gene are MDHEN and SYDVKM. This CDR3 is built from 14 residues.

This clonotype was observed many times. The chain is built from TRBV29-1 and TRBJ2-3, with 11 nucleotides matching TRBD2. The V gene end was trimmed by 6 bases and the J gene end by 14 bases; junction bases not matched to a gene: 10. The CDR3 sequence is 12 residues long. Per germline, CDR1 SQVTM and CDR2 ANQGSEA. The CDR3 spells CSVGTSGALGYF. DNA for the CDR3: TGCAGCGTAGGGACTAGCGGCGCGTTGGGGTATTTT.

In regard to this clonotype: One end of the junction does not line up with germline, which may come from a read error. The chain links TRBV3-1 to TRBJ2-3; D uncertain. The CDR3 runs to 14 residues. Germline V gene sequence: CDR1 LGHDT, CDR2 YNNKEL (reference sequence). CDR3 protein: CASSAVTLTDTQYF. DNA of the CDR3: TGCGCCAGCAGTGCTGTAACTTTAACAGATACGCAGTATTTT.

CDR3: CASSGWRTGGPDTQYF. The CDR3 nucleotides read TGTGCCAGCAGTGGGTGGAGGACAGGGGGCCCAGATACGCAGTATTTT. This chain connects TRBV28 to TRBJ2-3, with 11 positions matching TRBD1. Per germline, CDR1 MDHEN and CDR2 SYDVKM. The J segment lost 4 bases and the V segment lost 5 bases, leaving 8 bases of the junction unmatched. The CDR3 has 16 residues.

This clonotype was seen many times. This chain connects TRBV27 to TRBJ1-6; D possibly corresponds to TRBD1 (5 bases). V lost 2 bases to trimming and J lost 8 bases, with 10 bases between them. The CDR3 is made up of 14 amino acids. CDR1 and CDR2 from the germline V gene are MNHEY and SMNVEV (reference sequence). DNA of the CDR3: TGTGCCAGCAGTTTAGGCAGGGTAGATTCACCCCTCCACTTT. Its translation is CASSLGRVDSPLHF.

This clonotype was found many times. The V and J genes are TRBV5-1 and TRBJ2-2; D is possibly TRBD1 (5 bases). The CDR3 runs to 16 residues. The V end was cut by 5 bases, the J end by 1 base, with 15 bases between. CDR1 and CDR2 (germline): SGHRS, YFSETQ. The CDR3 DNA sequence: TGCGCCAGCAGTCCCACAGGTATTCTGAACACCGGGGAGCTGTTTTTT. It translates to CASSPTGILNTGELFF.

There are many counts of this clonotype. The CDR3 spells CASSLSVGQGDYGYTF. Here the CDR3 DNA reads TGCGCCAGCAGCTTGTCCGTGGGACAGGGGGACTATGGCTACACCTTC. The chain is built from TRBV5-1 and TRBJ1-2; 11 bases match TRBD1. CDR1 and CDR2 (germline): SGHRS, YFSETQ. V lost 1 base, J lost 3 bases, and 5 bases stayed unmatched. The CDR3 extends over 16 amino acids.

This clonotype was detected a few times. V gene TRBV7-2 combines with J gene TRBJ2-7, with D uncertain. Germline lookup yields CDR1 SGHTA and CDR2 FQGNSA. The CDR3 extends over 16 amino acids. V lost 0 bases to trimming and J lost 0 bases, with 12 bases between them. The CDR3 is CASSLAAEPSSYEQYF. The CDR3 nucleotides are TGTGCCAGCAGCTTAGCGGCGGAACCTAGCTCCTACGAGCAGTACTTC.